A single sample is the source of the 8 T cell receptor beta chains below, sequenced in a study of cytomegalovirus exposure and HLA in healthy donors (dated by TCRdb to about 2017). Receptors were amplified or captured by the immunoSEQ multiplex PCR assay. A mixture of 60 forward primers for TCR Vbeta segments and 13 reverse primers for TCR Jbeta segments was used in the multiplex PCR. TCRdb mirrors the immuneACCESS table, restricted to in-frame sequences. Some clones are absent from its copies; in checked studies, under half trace to an unresolved V gene, and the reason for the others is unknown. In all, the sample holds about 130,000 clones, and around 85% of those were seen once. The ten largest clonotypes hold approximately 6.7% of the sample. Sequencing was performed on PBMCs. Receptors were obtained from a woman aged 25 to 45 in good health and CMV-seropositive.

The V and J genes are TRBV6-1 and TRBJ1-1, with 7 bases fitting TRBD1. CDR1 MNHNS and CDR2 SASEGT come from the germline V gene. Unmatched junction bases numbered 7, after V lost 6 bases and J lost 0 bases. The length of the CDR3 is 15 residues. The CDR3, as DNA: TGTGCCAGCAGGGCCGGGACAGAGCTGAACACTGAAGCTTTCTTT. Its protein product is CASRAGTELNTEAFF.

The chain recombines TRBV11-2 with TRBJ1-2, with 7 bases lining up with TRBD1. CDR1 and CDR2 (germline): SGHAT, FQNNGV. This CDR3 is built from 13 residues. V shed 8 bases, J shed 1 base, and the junction held 4 bases outside the gene matches. CDR3 nucleotides: TGTGCCAGCCAGGGGGAGGTTAACTATGGCTACACCTTC. This translates into CASQGEVNYGYTF.

The chain links TRBV5-1 to TRBJ2-7; possibly TRBD1 for D (5 bases). This CDR3 spans 13 amino acids. Germline CDR1 reads SGHRS; CDR2 reads YFSETQ. Trimming took off 3 bases at V and 3 bases at J, with 10 bases between the two ends. The CDR3: CASSSADSYEQYF. DNA for the CDR3: TGCGCCAGCAGCTCCGCCGACAGCTACGAGCAGTACTTC.

The gene calls are TRBV28 and TRBJ1-3, with D uncertain. V was clipped by 5 bases and J by 0 bases, with 11 bases between them. The germline gives CDR1 MDHEN, CDR2 SYDVKM. The CDR3 is 15 residues long. CDR3 sequence (DNA): TGTGCCAGCAGTCGGACTCTCTTCTCTGGAAACACCATATATTTT. Residues: CASSRTLFSGNTIYF.

The sample holds a few counts of this clone. The genes are TRBV10-2 and TRBJ2-5; TRBD2 might be the D (6 bases). This CDR3 is built from 14 residues. The germline V gene has CDR1 WSHSY and CDR2 SAAADI. Trimming stripped 0 bases from V and 7 bases from J, with 12 bases between. DNA for the CDR3: TGCGCCAGCAGTGAGTCCCGGGCCGGGGGGACCCAGTACTTC. Residues: CASSESRAGGTQYF.

This clone has a single count. The V and J genes are TRBV9 and TRBJ2-5; 8 bases match TRBD2. CDR3 length equals 16 residues. V shed 0 bases and J 4 bases; nucleotides not matched to a gene: 8. Germline CDR1 and CDR2: SGDLS and YYNGEE. CDR3 amino acids: CASSVEAQAGVETQYF. The CDR3 region has the DNA TGTGCCAGCAGCGTAGAGGCACAAGCGGGAGTAGAGACCCAGTACTTC.

The chain employs TRBV5-1 and TRBJ2-1; tentatively, D is TRBD2 (8 bases). The germline V gene has CDR1 SGHRS and CDR2 YFSETQ. CDR3 length: 16 amino acids. Trimming left V 7 bases short and J 7 bases short, with 24 bases between. The CDR3 DNA sequence: TGCGCCAGCTCACCAGGGGGGGCGGGAGGTGGGAATGAGCAGTTCTTC. Translation gives CASSPGGAGGGNEQFF.

The genes are TRBV15 and TRBJ2-5; possible D gene TRBD1, 5 bases. The CDR3 contains 14 residues. Germline CDR1 and CDR2: LNHNV and YYDKDF (reference sequence). V was cut by 5 bases and J by 2 bases, with 12 bases left in between. The CDR3 here is CATSRRQLQETQYF. As DNA, the CDR3 is TGTGCCACCAGCCGACGACAGCTACAAGAGACCCAGTACTTC. Based on the CDR3 plus reference TRBV15 and TRBJ2-5, the full variable domain is DAMVIQNPRYQVTQFGKPVTLSCSQTLNHNVMYWYQQKSSQAPKLLFHYYDKDFNNEADTPDNFQSRRPNTSFCFLDIRSPGLGDTAMYLCATSRRQLQETQYFGPGTRLLVL.